These 21 T cell receptor beta chains originate from one sample sequenced in a study of shared clonotypes between healthy human individuals. Here immunoSEQ multiplex PCR was the method, and the copy in TCRdb shows in-frame clones only, minus some. The table records about a million clones, over 75% of them present only once. The sequenced sample was memory CD4+ T cells sorted from blood. Indicated subset: CD45RA-negative fraction. The receptors come from a man aged 18 to 30 in good health.

The chain joins TRBV6-1 to TRBJ2-1; 11 bases map to TRBD2. V shed 4 bases, J shed 7 bases, and the junction held 6 bases outside the gene matches. The CDR3 covers 15 residues. In germline, CDR1 is MNHNS, CDR2 SASEGT. The CDR3 DNA sequence: TGTGCCAGCAGTGTCTTTAGCGGGGGGGCAAATGAGCAGTTCTTC. This sequence encodes CASSVFSGGANEQFF.

This rearrangement joins TRBV5-5 to TRBJ1-3, with 7 bases fitting TRBD1. Germline values: CDR1 SGHKS, CDR2 YYEKEE (reference sequence). This CDR3 is built from 17 residues. Unmatched junction bases numbered 6, after V lost 0 bases and J lost 0 bases. CDR3 nucleotide sequence: TGTGCCAGCAGCTTGGGACAGGGCCGATTCTCTGGAAACACCATATATTTT. This codes for CASSLGQGRFSGNTIYF.

The chain couples TRBV5-1 to TRBJ1-6; weak D call: TRBD1 (5 bases). CDR1 and CDR2 from the germline V gene are SGHRS and YFSETQ. V lost 1 base and J lost 9, with 11 bases in between. The CDR3 consists of 14 residues. CDR3 sequence (DNA): TGCGCCAGCAGCTTGCCGGACGGGGCTTCACCCCTCCACTTT. This translates into CASSLPDGASPLHF.

The rearrangement uses TRBV5-1 and TRBJ1-2; D gene uncertain. V lost 1 base and J lost 1, with 11 bases in between. The CDR3 extends over 15 amino acids. CDR1 is SGHRS, CDR2 YFSETQ, per germline. CDR3 nucleotide sequence: TGCGCCAGCAGCTTGAGTCAGACCCGTAACTATGGCTACACCTTC. Translating it yields CASSLSQTRNYGYTF. Drawing the rest from reference TRBV5-1 and TRBJ1-2, the complete variable domain is KAGVTQTPRYLIKTRGQQVTLSCSPISGHRSVSWYQQTPGQGLQFLFEYFSETQRNKGNFPGRFSGRQFSNSRSEMNVSTLELGDSALYLCASSLSQTRNYGYTFGSGTRLTVV.

The table lists this clone with a count of one. The genes are TRBV7-6 and TRBJ2-2; 10 bases line up with TRBD1. V lost 5 bases, J lost 8 bases, and 14 bases stayed unmatched. The CDR3 runs to 17 residues. In germline, CDR1 is SGHVS, CDR2 FNYEAQ. The CDR3 DNA follows: TGTGCCAGCAGCCCCCGTCCGGGACAGGGGCCGGTGGGGGAGCTGTTTTTT. Protein sequence: CASSPRPGQGPVGELFF.

The rearrangement links TRBV7-2 to TRBJ2-7; a weak D match, TRBD2 (6 bases). The CDR3 length is 13 residues. Looked up from germline, CDR1 is SGHTA and CDR2 is FQGNSA. V lost 5 bases and J lost 7, with 15 bases in between. CDR3 residues: CASSPGTLGEQYF. The CDR3 coding sequence is TGTGCCAGCAGCCCCGGGACTCTGGGGGAGCAGTACTTC.

This clone was seen a single time. The chain couples TRBV7-9 to TRBJ2-3, with D possibly being TRBD2 (6 bases). The CDR3 length is 16 residues. V lost 1 base, J lost 5 bases, and 16 bases lay in between. Germline loops: CDR1 SEHNR, CDR2 FQNEAQ (reference sequence). The CDR3 sequence is CASSLGGVSAGDTQYF. The CDR3, as DNA: TGTGCCAGCAGCTTAGGGGGTGTCTCAGCGGGAGATACGCAGTATTTT.

This clone was detected a few times. The V gene is TRBV14, the J gene TRBJ2-7, with D possibly being TRBD1 (5 bases). V was trimmed by 4 bases and J by 6 bases, leaving 13 bases between them. This CDR3 is 13 amino acids long. CDR1 and CDR2 from the germline V gene are SGHDN and FVKESK. Written as DNA, the CDR3 is TGTGCCAGCAGCCCCCAGGGATCTCGCGAGCAGTACTTC. The encoded protein is CASSPQGSREQYF.

The rearrangement joins TRBV25-1 to TRBJ2-2, with D uncertain. The germline V and J ends were trimmed by 3 bases and 3 bases, with 8 bases remaining between them. Germline-derived CDR1 and CDR2 are MGHDK and SYGVNS. The CDR3 totals 14 residues. Here the CDR3 DNA reads TGTGCCAGCAGTGAGCGGCATTACACCGGGGAGCTGTTTTTT. It encodes CASSERHYTGELFF.

This clone was observed a handful of times. This chain uses TRBV5-1 with TRBJ2-7, with D unresolved. V was shortened by 4 bases and J by 5 bases, with 19 bases between the two germline ends. Looked up from germline, CDR1 is SGHRS and CDR2 is YFSETQ. This CDR3 is built from 15 residues. CDR3 in amino acids: CASSLTTTAFNEQYF. In DNA, the CDR3 is TGCGCCAGCAGCCTGACGACGACGGCGTTCAACGAGCAGTACTTC.

Regarding this clone: Other DNA sequences in the same sample also yield this CDR3. The V gene is TRBV7-9, the J gene TRBJ1-2; no reliable D call. Germline V gene sequence: CDR1 SEHNR, CDR2 FQNEAQ (reference sequence). Trimming pared 1 base from V and 1 base from J, leaving 1 base between. This CDR3 contains 12 residues. The CDR3 loop is CASSLVNYGYTF. The CDR3 DNA is TGTGCCAGCAGCTTAGTTAACTATGGCTACACCTTC.

The table lists this clone with a few counts. The chain is built from TRBV2 and TRBJ2-2; D may be TRBD2 (5 bases). In germline, CDR1 is SNHLY, CDR2 FYNNEI. The germline V and J ends were trimmed by 4 bases and 1 base, with 10 bases remaining between them. The CDR3 spans 15 residues. DNA for the CDR3: TGTGCCAGCAGTGGGCCGGGAAAGAACACCGGGGAGCTGTTTTTT. It encodes CASSGPGKNTGELFF.

The chain combines TRBV19 with TRBJ1-2; no clear D. Trimming left V 0 bases short and J 4 bases short, with 6 bases between. The CDR3 runs to 13 residues. Germline V lookup: CDR1 LNHDA, CDR2 SQIVND (reference sequence). Written as DNA, the CDR3 is TGTGCCAGTAGTATAGACCGAAGCTATGGCTACACCTTC. Amino acid sequence: CASSIDRSYGYTF.

This clone was seen ten or more times. The genes are TRBV9 and TRBJ2-3; D remains unclear. Trimming left V 2 bases short and J 6 bases short, with 10 bases between. The CDR3 runs 13 residues. In germline, CDR1 is SGDLS, CDR2 YYNGEE. CDR3 in amino acids: CASSVLGWDTQYF. The CDR3, as DNA: TGTGCCAGCAGCGTTCTAGGATGGGATACGCAGTATTTT.

This clone was seen just once. The chain has TRBV5-1 and TRBJ1-2; D may be TRBD1 (6 bases). The CDR3 contains 16 residues. Trimming shortened V by 4 bases and J by 7 bases, and 23 bases separated the two germline ends. From germline, CDR1 is SGHRS and CDR2 YFSETQ. CDR3 sequence (DNA): TGCGCCAGCAGCCCCGATCCCCGGGTGGGGGCGGCTGGCTACACCTTC. Protein product: CASSPDPRVGAAGYTF. The whole variable domain, filled in from reference TRBV5-1 and TRBJ1-2, reads KAGVTQTPRYLIKTRGQQVTLSCSPISGHRSVSWYQQTPGQGLQFLFEYFSETQRNKGNFPGRFSGRQFSNSRSEMNVSTLELGDSALYLCASSPDPRVGAAGYTFGSGTRLTVV.

V and J are TRBV4-2 and TRBJ1-6; D is undetermined. CDR1 is LGHNA, CDR2 YNFKEQ, per germline. With 0 bases removed from V and 2 bases from J, the gap between germline ends came to 8 bases. The CDR3 loop spans 16 amino acids. CDR3: CASSQEVSTYNSPLHF. The CDR3 DNA is TGTGCCAGCAGCCAAGAGGTTAGCACCTATAATTCACCCCTCCACTTT.

The chain combines TRBV4-1 with TRBJ2-1, with D perhaps TRBD2 (6 bases). The CDR3 length is 16 residues. Germline V gene sequence: CDR1 MGHRA, CDR2 YSYEKL. V was trimmed by 0 bases and J by 0 bases, leaving 9 bases between them. CDR3 sequence: CASSQDVGSSYNEQFF. CDR3 bases: TGCGCCAGCAGCCAAGATGTCGGGAGCTCCTACAATGAGCAGTTCTTC.

V and J are TRBV28 and TRBJ1-1; D remains ambiguous. Germline CDR1 reads MDHEN; CDR2 reads SYDVKM. The V end was cut by 3 bases, the J end by 1 base, with 9 bases between. The CDR3 covers 14 residues. CDR3 in DNA: TGTGCCAGCAGTTTGTATAGGCAGAACACTGAAGCTTTCTTT. Its protein product is CASSLYRQNTEAFF.

The genes are TRBV12-5 and TRBJ1-5; the D gene is possibly TRBD1 (6 bases). The germline CDR1 and CDR2 sequences are LGHNT and FRNRAP. V shed 0 bases and J shed 0 bases, with 15 bases lying between them. The length of the CDR3 is 18 residues. This chain's CDR3 is CASGLVRRTAHSNQPQHF. The CDR3 DNA reads TGTGCTAGTGGTTTGGTACGACGGACAGCTCATAGCAATCAGCCCCAGCATTTT.

This rearrangement joins TRBV30 to TRBJ2-2; D may be TRBD1 (5 bases). The germline CDR1 and CDR2 sequences are GTSNPN and SVGIG (reference sequence). This CDR3 is built from 17 residues. Trimming removed 3 bases from V and 1 base from J, with 18 bases in between. The CDR3 nucleotides are TGTGCCTGGAGCCCACCCCCCAGGGTAGGGAACACCGGGGAGCTGTTTTTT. Translating it yields CAWSPPPRVGNTGELFF.

The DNA for the CDR3 is TGTGCCAGCGGACTGGTGGGACAGGGTAATGGCTACACCTTC. Translated, it gives CASGLVGQGNGYTF. The chain couples TRBV6-1 to TRBJ1-2; 9 nucleotides line up with TRBD1. The CDR3 covers 14 residues. Germline loops: CDR1 MNHNS, CDR2 SASEGT. J lost 6 bases, V lost 8 bases, and 10 bases had no gene match.